This T cell receptor beta chain was identified in a study of a mutant IDH1 vaccine in newly diagnosed glioma. Study-wide background: Onset of vaccination occurred 4-6 weeks following radiotherapy alone, or with temozolomide cycles. Every participant had undergone radiotherapy, temozolomide, or both before, and most underwent both.

TCRdb keeps only in-frame clones here, not all; method: immunoSEQ multiplex PCR. The sample contains tens of thousands of clones, 65% to 90% of which appear only once. As to time point: week 23, last vaccination. With topical imiquimod, each dose of the vaccine consisted of 300 ug of mutant IDH1 20-mer peptide. New astrocytomas of WHO grade 3 or 4 that were IDH1-mutant and ATRX-lost were found in the donors. V was clipped by 3 bases and J by 5 bases, with 20 bases between them. The CDR3 extends over 16 amino acids. Germline assignment: CDR1 MDHEN and CDR2 SYDVKM. Concerning this clone: Its antigen is unidentified.

Study-wide results and limits: There were vaccine-induced immune responses in just under 95% of the patients.

The specimen comprised PBMCs, sampled from a glioma patient whose treatment included an IDH1 peptide vaccine. The clonotype originates from a man aged 30 to 39 with glioma. Some clones in this sample may be carry-over from other donors' samples. V is TRBV28 and J is TRBJ2-7; D is undetermined. This CDR3 is CASSFLREGPRNEQYF. The CDR3 bases are TGTGCCAGCAGTTTCCTAAGGGAAGGTCCTCGGAACGAGCAGTACTTC.